This T cell receptor (beta chain) comes out of a study of prognosis after radiotherapy for stage I lung cancer. In the study overall: Some 14 of the patients were found to have newly diagnosed primary stage I lung tumors, and five were living with oligometastatic NSCLC after surgical resection of the primary tumor. It was considered that all non-small cell lung cancer patients were medically inoperable.

The length of the CDR3 is 17 residues. From germline, CDR1 is MNHNS and CDR2 SASEGT. V was clipped by 5 bases and J by 8 bases; unmatched bases: 14. It was by two-round multiplex PCR that TCR beta CDR3 was amplified from genomic DNA. Specific primers for each TRBV and TRBJ gene were what first-round PCR used. Universal primers primed the second round of PCR. MiXCR was run by TCRdb on the multiplex PCR reads, yielding one entry per CDR3 protein. The sample consists of about 15,000 distinct CDR3 sequences, approximately 17% of them appearing once. About this clonotype: Antigen: not known. This sequence is one base from a far larger clone and is likely a read error.

Study-wide findings and caveats: Gene usage of TRBV and TRBJ reportedly differed between patients with and without metastases.

Sequenced here: PBMCs, sampled before or after stereotactic body radiation therapy (not recorded which). V and J are TRBV6-1 and TRBJ2-3; TRBD2 matches at 12 bases. The TCR was taken from a donor aged 50 or older with non-small cell lung cancer. In DNA, the CDR3 is TGTGCCAGCAGTTACCTAGCGGGAGGGCCTTTGGAGGGTACGCAGTATTTT. It yields the protein CASSYLAGGPLEGTQYF.